This entry is about one T cell receptor (beta chain). No antigen is known for it. Germline V gene lookup returns CDR1 ENHRY and CDR2 SYGVKD. The CDR3 is 16 residues long. V shed 0 bases and J 2 bases; nucleotides not matched to a gene: 4. This specimen comes from a study of cytomegalovirus exposure and HLA in healthy donors. Broader study findings: The study flagged fewer than 200 TCR beta chains as cytomegalovirus-associated.

PCR amplification relied on 60 Vbeta primers (plus 13 Jbeta primers). Only in-frame clones appear in the TCRdb table, and some are missing; sequencing was by immunoSEQ multiplex PCR. The sample gives under 150,000 clones, around three quarters of which show up once; about 2% is in the top ten. Sequences were obtained from PBMCs. The V call is TRBV10-3, the J call TRBJ2-3; 8 bases agree with TRBD2. The TCR comes from a young man in good health and CMV-seronegative. DNA for the CDR3: TGTGCCATCAGTGAGTCGGTAGCGGGAATCACAGATACGCAGTATTTT. Residues: CAISESVAGITDTQYF.